This T cell receptor beta chain came from a study of blood T cell dynamics during melanoma immunotherapy. Study context: First-line therapy was either pembrolizumab or nivolumab with ipilimumab for metastatic melanoma. Findings and limits, study-wide: Whether repertoire-driving clones were melanoma-specific could not be determined.

Turning to this clone: Its target is unknown.

Time point indicated: week 3, after first cycle of checkpoint inhibitor. Samples come from before therapy and from week 3 after the first blockade cycle. Patients with prior systemic cancer treatment, concomitant immunosuppressants, or other active malignancies were excluded. Trimming stripped 5 bases from V and 4 bases from J, with 14 bases between. The CDR3 extends over 14 amino acids. Germline CDR1 and CDR2: SEHNR and FQNEAQ (reference sequence). Assay used: immunoSEQ multiplex PCR; TCRdb lists only in-frame clones, some missing. The sample holds about 11,000 clones, 80% seen once. V is TRBV7-9 and J is TRBJ1-1; D is perhaps TRBD1 (5 bases). Sequenced material: blood, taken from a patient treated with checkpoint blockade. The sequence came from a human donor with melanoma. The CDR3 loop reads CASSRVERGTEAFF. In nucleotides, the CDR3 is TGTGCCAGCAGCCGGGTCGAAAGGGGCACTGAAGCTTTCTTT.